The 32 T cell receptor beta chains listed next were all sequenced from one sample in a study of T cell repertoires in cytomegalovirus infection. TCRdb called the reads again in MiXCR, with one record for every CDR3 protein. The data contain roughly 990,000 distinct CDR3 sequences, around 31% of them seen just once; the ten biggest clones take up about 14%. No antigen is known for these receptors. Sample: cultured CD8+ T cells from PBMCs, taken from culture after CMV antigen stimulation. The receptors stem from a human donor in good health (CMV status not recorded). Some clones in this sample may be carry-over from other donors' samples.

This rearrangement joins TRBV7-6 to TRBJ2-3; TRBD2 agrees at 7 bases. V trimming: 5 bases; J trimming: 0 bases; junction bases outside the gene matches: 8. The CDR3 is 16 amino acids. From germline, CDR1 is SGHVS and CDR2 FNYEAQ. CDR3 sequence: CASSPWEGVSTDTQYF. DNA of the CDR3: TGTGCCAGCAGCCCCTGGGAGGGCGTCAGCACAGATACGCAGTATTTT.

This clonotype was seen more than once but under ten times. The V and J genes are TRBV12-3 or TRBV12-4 and TRBJ1-4; possibly TRBD1 for D (6 bases). V lost 6 bases and J 7 bases, leaving 15 bases between the germline ends. CDR3 size: 14 residues. CDR3 sequence (DNA): TGTGCCAGCAGACCGAGGGGGACGACTGAAAAACTGTTTTTT. Amino acids: CASRPRGTTEKLFF.

This chain joins TRBV6-5 and TRBJ2-1; a weak D match, TRBD1 (5 bases). The CDR3 consists of 15 residues. Per the germline V gene, CDR1 is MNHEY and CDR2 is SVGAGI. V dropped 6 bases and J dropped 0 bases, with 12 bases sitting between them. This CDR3 reads CASSPLDSSYNEQFF. CDR3 in DNA: TGTGCCAGCAGCCCTCTCGACAGCTCCTACAATGAGCAGTTCTTC.

This rearrangement joins TRBV2 to TRBJ1-5, with D perhaps matching TRBD1 (5 bases). The CDR3 is 14 amino acids. V dropped 1 base and J dropped 7 bases, with 11 bases sitting between them. Germline CDR1 reads SNHLY; CDR2 reads FYNNEI. The CDR3 nucleotides read TGTGCCAGCAGTGAAGAGGCAGGGAGGCAGCCCCAGCATTTT. Translating it yields CASSEEAGRQPQHF.

The CDR3 DNA is TGCGCCAGCAGCCAAGAGGGGGGGGCAGGGAAATACTATGGCTACACCTTC. This encodes CASSQEGGAGKYYGYTF. V is TRBV4-3 and J is TRBJ1-2, with D possibly TRBD1 on 6 matching bases. The germline V and J ends were trimmed by 0 bases and 3 bases, with 17 bases remaining between them. CDR3 length equals 17 residues. Germline CDR1 and CDR2: LGHNA and YSLEER.

In this sample, this clonotype turned up many times. V and J are TRBV7-9 and TRBJ1-2; 7 bases agree with TRBD1. From germline, CDR1 is SEHNR and CDR2 FQNEAQ (reference sequence). V lost 6 bases, J lost 2 bases, and 6 bases stayed unmatched. This CDR3 comprises 14 residues. The CDR3: CASSSDRRNYGYTF. CDR3 DNA sequence: TGTGCCAGCAGTTCGGACAGGAGGAACTATGGCTACACCTTC. Looking up the rest from reference TRBV7-9 and TRBJ1-2 gives the full variable domain: DTGVSQNPRHKITKRGQNVTFRCDPISEHNRLYWYRQTLGQGPEFLTYFQNEAQLEKSRLLSDRFSAERPKGSFSTLEIQRTEQGDSAMYLCASSSDRRNYGYTFGSGTRLTVV.

About this clonotype: Possible read error: a much larger clone is one base away. This chain uses TRBV11-2 with TRBJ1-3, with D possibly being TRBD1 (5 bases). The germline CDR1 and CDR2 sequences are SGHAT and FQNNGV. This CDR3 spans 14 amino acids. V lost 4 bases to trimming and J lost 0 bases, with 7 bases between them. The DNA for the CDR3 is TGTGCCAGCAGCTCAGGGATCTCTGGAAACACCATATATTTT. Encoded protein: CASSSGISGNTIYF.

The CDR3 DNA sequence: TGTGCCAGCAGCCGGGACAGGGGGTTGTACGAGCAGTACGTC. It codes for CASSRDRGLYEQYV. This sequence joins TRBV2 and TRBJ2-7; TRBD1 matches at 11 bases. V gave up 6 bases and J gave up 4 bases; unmatched junction bases: 5. The CDR3 extends over 14 amino acids. The germline V gene has CDR1 SNHLY and CDR2 FYNNEI.

The table lists this clonotype with a few counts. The V gene is TRBV10-3, the J gene TRBJ2-7; the D is unclear. Germline loops: CDR1 ENHRY, CDR2 SYGVKD. Trimming took 0 bases from V and 4 from J, leaving 7 bases between them. The CDR3 loop spans 13 amino acids. CDR3: CAISESRVYEQYV. CDR3 nucleotide sequence: TGTGCCATCAGTGAGTCTAGGGTTTACGAGCAGTACGTC.

J is TRBJ2-1 and V is TRBV7-8; the D gene is possibly TRBD2 (6 bases). Trimming took off 1 base at V and 3 bases at J, with 13 bases between the two ends. The length of the CDR3 is 16 residues. Germline-derived CDR1 and CDR2 are SGHVS and FQNEAQ. This chain's CDR3 is CASSLGSQGGYNEQFF. CDR3 DNA: TGTGCCAGCAGCTTAGGTAGCCAGGGAGGCTACAATGAGCAGTTCTTC. The whole variable domain, filled in from reference TRBV7-8 and TRBJ2-1, reads GAGVSQSPRYKVAKRGQDVALRCDPISGHVSLFWYQQALGQGPEFLTYFQNEAQLDKSGLPSDRFFAERPEGSVSTLKIQRTQQEDSAVYLCASSLGSQGGYNEQFFGPGTRLTVL.

This clonotype was counted only a few times. V gene TRBV7-3 combines with J gene TRBJ2-7; D is unresolved. Germline V CDR1 and CDR2: SGHTA, FQGTGA. The CDR3 is 13 amino acids. Trimming removed 8 bases at V and 4 bases at J, with 15 bases between. Here the CDR3 reads CASFILHLYEQYV. The CDR3 nucleotides are TGTGCCAGCTTCATACTGCACCTTTACGAGCAGTACGTC.

Note on this clonotype: At one end, the junction sequence differs from germline, possibly due to a read error. The chain has TRBV2 and TRBJ2-1, with no clear D. The CDR3 is 10 residues long. The germline CDR1 and CDR2 sequences are SNHLY and FYNNEI. The CDR3 DNA is TGTGTCAGCTTATACAATGAGCAGTTCTTC. Translated, it gives CVSLYNEQFF.

CDR3 nucleotides: TGTGCCAGCAGTGTGGGACTAACCCCCGGGGAGCTGTTTTTT. The encoded protein is CASSVGLTPGELFF. The J gene is TRBJ2-2, the V gene TRBV12-3 or TRBV12-4; the match to TRBD2 covers 7 bases. The CDR3 length is 14 residues. V was pared by 5 bases and J by 6 bases, with 6 bases of the junction left unmatched.

The chain uses TRBV5-6 and TRBJ2-1; D gene uncertain. V was shortened by 4 bases and J by 7 bases, with 15 bases between the two germline ends. Germline CDR1 and CDR2: SGHDT and YYEEEE. This CDR3 region has 14 residues. The DNA of the CDR3 is TGTGCCAGCAGCAACGGACGGCCGATTAATGAGCAGTTCTTC. Translating it yields CASSNGRPINEQFF.

This chain links TRBV29-1 with TRBJ1-1; D unclear. The CDR3 sequence is 14 residues long. The V end lost 3 bases, the J end lost 0 bases, and 11 bases lay between the germline ends. CDR1 and CDR2 from the germline V gene are SQVTM and ANQGSEA. This CDR3 reads CSVEGGALNTEAFF. For the CDR3, the DNA is TGCAGCGTTGAGGGCGGCGCCTTGAACACTGAAGCTTTCTTT.

The genes are TRBV27 and TRBJ2-7; TRBD1 aligns across 8 bases. Germline CDR1 and CDR2: MNHEY and SMNVEV (reference sequence). The CDR3 sequence is 14 residues long. V gave up 5 bases and J gave up 5 bases; unmatched junction bases: 8. This CDR3 reads CASSPWTGRHEQYV. In DNA form, the CDR3 reads TGTGCCAGCAGTCCGTGGACAGGGAGACACGAGCAGTACGTC.

There are many counts of this clonotype. This chain links TRBV7-2 with TRBJ2-7, with TRBD2 matching over 9 bases. Per the germline V gene, CDR1 is SGHTA and CDR2 is FQGNSA. The CDR3 is 15 amino acids. The junction had 10 bases not matched to a gene; V was cut back by 5 bases and J by 5 bases. The CDR3 DNA sequence: TGTGCCAGCAGCCCCAGCGGGGGGCTTATCCACGAGCAGTACGTC. This encodes CASSPSGGLIHEQYV.

In this sample, this clonotype turned up a few times. The chain is built from TRBV6-2 or TRBV6-3 and TRBJ1-1; D gene uncertain. Trimming took off 1 base at V and 5 bases at J, with 11 bases between the two ends. Germline V lookup: CDR1 MNHEY, CDR2 SVGEGT. There are 14 residues in the CDR3. The CDR3 DNA reads TGTGCCAGCAGTTACTGGAGTGGACGGACTGAAGCTTTCTTT. This encodes CASSYWSGRTEAFF.

The rearrangement links TRBV20-1 to TRBJ1-1; 8 bases match TRBD1. This CDR3 has 13 amino acids. With 6 bases clipped from V and 4 bases from J, the junction kept 7 bases outside the gene matches. Per germline, CDR1 DFQATT and CDR2 SNEGSKA (reference sequence). This CDR3 is CSAKTGEGTEAFF. The CDR3 DNA sequence: TGCAGTGCCAAGACAGGGGAGGGCACTGAAGCTTTCTTT.

The chain couples TRBV6-2 or TRBV6-3 to TRBJ2-1, with 7 nucleotides matching TRBD1. Germline values: CDR1 MNHEY, CDR2 SVGEGT. The CDR3 consists of 17 residues. The V segment lost 6 bases and the J segment 0 bases; nucleotides outside the gene matches: 11. The CDR3 nucleotides are TGTGCCAGCAGCCTGGGACAGCCTTTTAGCTCCTACAATGAGCAGTTCTTC. Amino acids: CASSLGQPFSSYNEQFF.

This chain uses TRBV11-2 with TRBJ2-5, with 9 positions matching TRBD2. CDR3 size: 15 residues. V trimming: 4 bases; J trimming: 4 bases; junction bases outside the gene matches: 7. Germline values: CDR1 SGHAT, CDR2 FQNNGV. The CDR3 sequence: CASSSRTSEVETQYF. The CDR3 DNA is TGTGCCAGCAGCTCTCGGACTAGCGAAGTAGAGACCCAGTACTTC. The full variable domain, with the rest looked up from reference TRBV11-2 and TRBJ2-5, is EAGVAQSPRYKIIEKRQSVAFWCNPISGHATLYWYQQILGQGPKLLIQFQNNGVVDDSQLPKDRFSAERLKGVDSTLKIQPAKLEDSAVYLCASSSRTSEVETQYFGPGTRLLVL.

The gene calls are TRBV28 and TRBJ2-7; TRBD2 might be the D (5 bases). The CDR3 runs 14 residues. CDR1 MDHEN and CDR2 SYDVKM come from the germline V gene. V lost 5 bases to trimming and J lost 4 bases, with 15 bases between them. The CDR3 DNA reads as TGTGCCAGCAGTACCCTGAGGGCAGAGTACGAGCAGTACGTC. Translated, it gives CASSTLRAEYEQYV.

The rearrangement links TRBV20-1 to TRBJ1-1, with D hard to call. Trimming pared 0 bases from V and 3 bases from J, leaving 8 bases between. Per germline, CDR1 DFQATT and CDR2 SNEGSKA (reference sequence). The CDR3 loop spans 13 amino acids. The CDR3 coding sequence is TGCAGTGCTAGAGAGGGCCACTACACTGAAGCTTTCTTT. The encoded protein is CSAREGHYTEAFF.

This clonotype was seen at least ten times. The chain links TRBV6-5 to TRBJ2-1; 10 bases are shared with TRBD2. Trimming at V came to 0 bases and at J to 8 bases, leaving 13 bases not matched to a gene. Germline assignment: CDR1 MNHEY and CDR2 SVGAGI. The CDR3 covers 18 residues. The CDR3 DNA reads as TGTGCCAGCAGTTACTCGTGGCTAGCGGGGGTAAAATGGGATGAGCAGTTCTTC. Its translation: CASSYSWLAGVKWDEQFF.

The V and J genes are TRBV7-8 and TRBJ1-3; 8 bases are shared with TRBD1. Germline CDR1 is SGHVS and CDR2 is FQNEAQ. The CDR3 is made up of 17 amino acids. Trimming removed 5 bases from V and 2 bases from J; junction bases left unmatched: 11. The CDR3 DNA sequence: TGTGCCAGCAGCCCCGGGCCAGGGGGCGCCCCTGGAAACACCATATATTTT. Translating it yields CASSPGPGGAPGNTIYF.

This clonotype has ten or more counts. The chain couples TRBV7-9 to TRBJ2-2, with 7 bases fitting TRBD1. The CDR3 runs 17 residues. Germline lookup yields CDR1 SEHNR and CDR2 FQNEAQ (reference sequence). Trimming cost V 3 bases and J 1 base; bases outside gene matches: 8. DNA for the CDR3: TGTGCCAGCAGCTTTAACCCGACAGGGCTGAACACCGGGGAGCTGTTTTTT. It encodes CASSFNPTGLNTGELFF.

The chain recombines TRBV27 with TRBJ1-2; TRBD1 might be the D (6 bases). CDR1 is MNHEY and CDR2 is SMNVEV in the germline V gene (reference sequence). The CDR3 runs to 12 residues. V was clipped by 5 bases and J by 7 bases, with 11 bases between them. CDR3 amino acids: CASSAGVAGYTF. CDR3 nucleotide sequence: TGTGCCAGCAGTGCAGGGGTAGCTGGCTACACCTTC.

This rearrangement joins TRBV19 to TRBJ1-5, with 8 bases lining up with TRBD1. With V trimmed by 3 bases and J by 0 bases, 1 base remained unmatched. Germline CDR1 and CDR2: LNHDA and SQIVND (reference sequence). The CDR3 has 15 residues. The CDR3 nucleotides read TGTGCCAGTAGTATGGGGACAGGTAGCAATCAGCCCCAGCATTTT. It specifies CASSMGTGSNQPQHF.

Details on this clonotype: One end of the junction fails to match germline, which may point to a read error. The gene calls are TRBV7-6 and TRBJ2-6; TRBD2 is a possible D gene (6 bases). The CDR3 totals 15 residues. CDR1 and CDR2 (germline): SGHVS, FNYEAQ. CDR3 region: CASSSPGVGANILTF. The DNA for the CDR3 is TGTGCCAGCAGCTCTCCGGGGGTTGGGGCCAACATCCTGACTTTC.

The chain combines TRBV27 with TRBJ2-1; D might be TRBD1 (6 bases). CDR1 is MNHEY and CDR2 is SMNVEV in the germline V gene (reference sequence). The CDR3 contains 15 residues. V lost 1 base, J lost 6 bases, and 13 bases lay in between. CDR3 sequence: CASSLWDNPGNEQFF. The CDR3 DNA follows: TGTGCCAGCAGTTTATGGGACAACCCAGGCAATGAGCAGTTCTTC.

The V gene is TRBV13, the J gene TRBJ1-1; perhaps TRBD1 as D (5 bases). CDR3 length: 15 residues. The ends were cut back, 1 base at V and 3 bases at J, with 12 bases in the middle. Germline V gene lookup returns CDR1 PRHDT and CDR2 FYEKMQ (reference sequence). CDR3 bases: TGTGCCAGCAGCTTAGAGGGGAGTGGGGACACTGAAGCTTTCTTT. Translation gives CASSLEGSGDTEAFF. The variable domain in full, completed from reference TRBV13 and TRBJ1-1, reads AAGVIQSPRHLIKEKRETATLKCYPIPRHDTVYWYQQGPGQDPQFLISFYEKMQSDKGSIPDRFSAQQFSDYHSELNMSSLELGDSALYFCASSLEGSGDTEAFFGQGTRLTVV.

The gene calls are TRBV2 and TRBJ1-1; 12 bases fit TRBD1. The germline V gene has CDR1 SNHLY and CDR2 FYNNEI. CDR3 length equals 19 residues. The trim removed 10 bases at V and 4 bases at J, leaving 22 bases unmatched. The CDR3 DNA reads TGTGCCACCCCCCACCGTCCGGGACAGGGGGCAAGGGGTGGCACTGAAGCTTTCTTT. It translates to CATPHRPGQGARGGTEAFF.